This entry lists 28 T cell receptor beta chains sequenced from one sample in a study of cytomegalovirus exposure and HLA in healthy donors. Primers: 60 Vbeta forward and 13 Jbeta reverse. The repertoire was sequenced with immunoSEQ multiplex PCR; TCRdb's copy has only in-frame clones and lacks some. The sample lists fewer than 65,000 clones, nearly 85% seen once, with around 1.5% in the top ten. The sequenced sample was PBMCs. These receptors were obtained from a man younger than 40 in good health and CMV-seronegative.

The J gene is TRBJ1-2, the V gene TRBV20-1; maybe TRBD1 (6 bases). Trimming shortened V by 8 bases and J by 3 bases, and 10 bases separated the two germline ends. The CDR3 has 11 amino acids. Germline values: CDR1 DFQATT, CDR2 SNEGSKA (reference sequence). The CDR3 sequence: CSTGLDYGYTF. DNA for the CDR3: TGCAGTACAGGGCTGGACTATGGCTACACCTTC.

This clone was seen once. The chain has TRBV4-1 and TRBJ2-2, with 8 bases lining up with TRBD1. The germline V gene encodes CDR1 MGHRA and CDR2 YSYEKL. The CDR3 runs to 15 residues. Trimming took 1 base from V and 6 from J; bases not matched to a gene: 4. The CDR3 loop reads CASSQARQGPGELFF. The CDR3 DNA follows: TGCGCCAGCAGCCAAGCAAGACAGGGGCCCGGGGAGCTGTTTTTT.

The chain employs TRBV19 and TRBJ2-4, with D possibly matching TRBD2 (6 bases). CDR1 and CDR2 from the germline V gene are LNHDA and SQIVND (reference sequence). CDR3 size: 14 residues. V lost 3 bases and J 8 bases, leaving 14 bases between the germline ends. The CDR3 nucleotides are TGTGCCAGTAGTATCAGGAGGGTTGGGGACATTCAGTACTTC. Translating it yields CASSIRRVGDIQYF.

The CDR3 region is CASSSRFITSGVYNEQFF. CDR3 coding DNA: TGTGCCAGCAGCTCCCGCTTTATTACTAGCGGGGTTTACAATGAGCAGTTCTTC. The rearrangement joins TRBV7-8 to TRBJ2-1; 10 bases fit TRBD2. The germline CDR1 and CDR2 sequences are SGHVS and FQNEAQ. The CDR3 length is 18 residues. V shed 4 bases and J 4 bases; nucleotides not matched to a gene: 13.

The chain has TRBV6-5 and TRBJ2-5; D possibly corresponds to TRBD1 (6 bases). In germline, CDR1 is MNHEY, CDR2 SVGAGI. Trimming took 8 bases from V and 11 from J, leaving 21 bases between them. This CDR3 is 13 amino acids long. In DNA form, the CDR3 reads TGTGCCAGCGGAGAGCGAGGGGGAGCCGGGCAGTACTTC. Translating it yields CASGERGGAGQYF.

The rearrangement uses TRBV5-6 and TRBJ2-7; 8 bases line up with TRBD1. J was trimmed by 2 bases and V by 3 bases; bases with no gene match: 13. The CDR3 has 17 amino acids. The germline V gene encodes CDR1 SGHDT and CDR2 YYEEEE. In DNA, the CDR3 is TGTGCCAGCAGCTCGATGCCCGGGACAGGAAAAGCCTACGAGCAGTACTTC. It specifies CASSSMPGTGKAYEQYF.

CDR3 nucleotide sequence: TGTGCCAGCAGCTTAGTGTGGGCCTCTGGAAACACCATATATTTT. It translates to CASSLVWASGNTIYF. This chain links TRBV11-3 with TRBJ1-3; the D is unclear. Trimming pared 1 base from V and 0 bases from J, leaving 7 bases between. This CDR3 is built from 15 residues. Germline-derived CDR1 and CDR2 are SGHNT and YENEEA.

The chain couples TRBV6-5 to TRBJ2-1, with TRBD2 matching over 7 bases. The CDR3 is made up of 14 amino acids. Trimming removed 8 bases from V and 0 bases from J; junction bases left unmatched: 4. Per the germline V gene, CDR1 is MNHEY and CDR2 is SVGAGI. The CDR3 DNA is TGTGCCAGCGCAGAGCGGGGCTCCTACAATGAGCAGTTCTTC. It codes for CASAERGSYNEQFF.

This clone was detected a few times. The chain employs TRBV19 and TRBJ1-1; maybe TRBD1 (6 bases). V lost 6 bases to trimming and J lost 0 bases, with 17 bases between them. Per the germline V gene, CDR1 is LNHDA and CDR2 is SQIVND (reference sequence). The CDR3 runs to 16 residues. The CDR3 DNA follows: TGTGCCAGTAGCCCTGGGGGGGGCCTAATGAACACTGAAGCTTTCTTT. Translating it yields CASSPGGGLMNTEAFF.

Points on this clone: Other nucleotide sequences from this sample produce the same CDR3. The chain employs TRBV6-1 and TRBJ2-5; 13 bases match TRBD2. V gave up 6 bases and J gave up 2 bases; unmatched junction bases: 3. The germline V gene encodes CDR1 MNHNS and CDR2 SASEGT. The CDR3 spans 15 residues. CDR3 loop: CASSELAGGQETQYF. The DNA for the CDR3 is TGTGCCAGCAGCGAACTAGCGGGAGGGCAAGAGACCCAGTACTTC.

This chain joins TRBV5-1 and TRBJ2-1, with TRBD2 identical over 9 bases. CDR1 is SGHRS, CDR2 YFSETQ, per germline. V shed 0 bases, J shed 4 bases, and the junction held 8 bases outside the gene matches. The length of the CDR3 is 17 residues. The CDR3 protein is CASSLDDSGGEYNEQFF. DNA for the CDR3: TGCGCCAGCAGCTTGGATGATAGCGGGGGAGAGTACAATGAGCAGTTCTTC.

The chain employs TRBV6-6 and TRBJ2-3, with a tentative D call TRBD1 (8 bases). Trimming shortened V by 6 bases and J by 4 bases, and 14 bases separated the two germline ends. CDR3 size: 14 residues. Germline V lookup: CDR1 MNHNY, CDR2 SVGAGI (reference sequence). The chain's CDR3 is CASRRTGRADTQYF. The CDR3 bases are TGTGCCAGCAGACGGACAGGGAGGGCAGATACGCAGTATTTT.

The V call is TRBV18, the J call TRBJ1-5; D is possibly TRBD1 (6 bases). Germline V gene data show CDR1 as KGHSH and CDR2 as LQKENI. The CDR3 sequence is 15 residues long. Trimming removed 6 bases at V and 2 bases at J, with 14 bases between. The CDR3 sequence: CASSRGREGNQPQHF. In DNA form, the CDR3 reads TGTGCCAGCTCCCGGGGGCGGGAGGGCAATCAGCCCCAGCATTTT.

The rearrangement links TRBV18 to TRBJ2-7, with 12 bases lining up with TRBD2. J was trimmed by 3 bases and V by 4 bases; bases with no gene match: 7. The length of the CDR3 is 16 residues. Germline V CDR1 and CDR2: KGHSH, LQKENI. As DNA, the CDR3 is TGTGCCAGCTCACGGACTAGCGGGATCGGGGGCTACGAGCAGTACTTC. Protein product: CASSRTSGIGGYEQYF.

For this clone: Its ends do not fully match the called genes, so a read error is possible. The chain couples TRBV5-1 to TRBJ2-5; 10 bases agree with TRBD2. The CDR3 loop spans 18 amino acids. Germline CDR1 and CDR2: SGHRS and YFSETQ. The CDR3 nucleotides read TGCGCCAGCAGCAGGCGTATTACTAGCGGGATATACCAAGAGAGCCAGTACTTC. It specifies CASSRRITSGIYQESQYF.

CDR3 DNA: TGTGCCAGTACCGACGGGAGAGCTTTGTACGAGCAGTACTTC. It translates to CASTDGRALYEQYF. The rearrangement joins TRBV6-1 to TRBJ2-7; D perhaps matches TRBD2 (6 bases). Germline V lookup: CDR1 MNHNS, CDR2 SASEGT. Trimming cost V 9 bases and J 4 bases, with 19 bases left between them. This CDR3 contains 14 residues.

The rearrangement links TRBV28 to TRBJ2-3; perhaps TRBD2 as D (5 bases). Germline CDR1 reads MDHEN; CDR2 reads SYDVKM. V was cut by 8 bases and J by 4 bases, with 16 bases left in between. The CDR3 length is 14 residues. CDR3 nucleotide sequence: TGTGCCAGCGTTTTCTCCGGAGGCCCAGATACGCAGTATTTT. Protein sequence: CASVFSGGPDTQYF.

The genes are TRBV2 and TRBJ2-2; D is possibly TRBD1 (6 bases). The germline V gene encodes CDR1 SNHLY and CDR2 FYNNEI. This CDR3 is built from 15 residues. Deletions cut 6 bases from V and 4 bases from J, with 15 bases between. CDR3 sequence reads: CASSSQGVGTGELFF. CDR3 DNA sequence: TGTGCCAGCAGCTCACAGGGAGTCGGCACCGGGGAGCTGTTTTTT.

This clone has more than one count but fewer than ten. The CDR3 loop is CASSMGGDTQYF. The CDR3 DNA sequence: TGTGCCAGCAGTATGGGAGGAGATACGCAGTATTTT. The rearrangement joins TRBV27 to TRBJ2-3; D may be TRBD2 (6 bases). Trimming shortened V by 5 bases and J by 5 bases, and 8 bases separated the two germline ends. The V gene's germline CDR1 is MNHEY and CDR2 SMNVEV (reference sequence). The CDR3 has 12 residues.

The V gene is TRBV19, the J gene TRBJ1-1; D unclear. Trimming pared 3 bases from V and 4 bases from J, leaving 3 bases between. From germline, CDR1 is LNHDA and CDR2 SQIVND (reference sequence). The CDR3 consists of 11 residues. Here the CDR3 reads CASSIGTEAFF. Written as DNA, the CDR3 is TGTGCCAGTAGTATCGGCACTGAAGCTTTCTTT. Variable domain in full (rest from reference TRBV19 and TRBJ1-1): DGGITQSPKYLFRKEGQNVTLSCEQNLNHDAMYWYRQDPGQGLRLIYYSQIVNDFQKGDIAEGYSVSREKKESFPLTVTSAQKNPTAFYLCASSIGTEAFFGQGTRLTVV.

The genes are TRBV5-1 and TRBJ2-2, with D possibly TRBD1 on 5 matching bases. V was pared by 1 base and J by 0 bases, with 7 bases between. The length of the CDR3 is 15 residues. In germline, CDR1 is SGHRS, CDR2 YFSETQ. The CDR3 sequence is CASSLRGPNTGELFF. As DNA, the CDR3 is TGCGCCAGCAGCTTGAGGGGTCCGAACACCGGGGAGCTGTTTTTT.

This chain joins TRBV28 and TRBJ1-4; a possible D gene is TRBD1 (6 bases). The V gene lost 6 bases and the J gene lost 7 bases, with 15 bases spanning the gap. The CDR3 covers 14 residues. Germline assignment: CDR1 MDHEN and CDR2 SYDVKM. CDR3 region: CASSLTGLGEKLFF. CDR3 sequence (DNA): TGTGCCAGCAGCCTGACAGGTTTGGGTGAAAAACTGTTTTTT.

The J gene is TRBJ2-7, the V gene TRBV1; the table's D call of TRBD2 was not tested on the DNA. TRBV1 is marked as a pseudogene. This CDR3 is 20 amino acids long. For the CDR3, the DNA is TGCACCAGCAGCCAAGAGAGGACTAGCGGCATACCCCAGAACTCCTACGAGCAGTACTTC. Its translation is CTSSQERTSGIPQNSYEQYF.

J is TRBJ2-7 and V is TRBV15; no clear D gene. CDR1 is LNHNV and CDR2 is YYDKDF in the germline V gene (reference sequence). V was clipped by 0 bases and J by 1 base, with 7 bases between them. This CDR3 has 14 amino acids. CDR3 residues: CATSRDPRSYEQYF. The CDR3 bases are TGTGCCACCAGCAGAGATCCCAGGTCCTACGAGCAGTACTTC. The whole variable domain, filled in from reference TRBV15 and TRBJ2-7, reads DAMVIQNPRYQVTQFGKPVTLSCSQTLNHNVMYWYQQKSSQAPKLLFHYYDKDFNNEADTPDNFQSRRPNTSFCFLDIRSPGLGDTAMYLCATSRDPRSYEQYFGPGTRLTVT.

This sequence joins TRBV7-2 and TRBJ2-7; a possible D gene is TRBD1 (5 bases). CDR3 length equals 12 residues. Germline CDR1 SGHTA, CDR2 FQGNSA. Deletions cut 3 bases from V and 5 bases from J, with 8 bases between. CDR3 nucleotides: TGTGCCAGCAGCTTTACAGGTAACGAGCAGTACTTC. It specifies CASSFTGNEQYF.

This rearrangement joins TRBV19 to TRBJ2-7; D possibly corresponds to TRBD1 (6 bases). The CDR3 spans 15 residues. Germline V lookup: CDR1 LNHDA, CDR2 SQIVND (reference sequence). With 6 bases removed from V and 3 bases from J, the gap between germline ends came to 18 bases. The DNA for the CDR3 is TGTGCCAGTAGCCAACAAGGGGGTGTCTTCTACGAGCAGTACTTC. Translation: CASSQQGGVFYEQYF.

The rearrangement joins TRBV27 to TRBJ2-7; perhaps TRBD2 as D (6 bases). V was pared by 8 bases and J by 7 bases, with 33 bases between. Looked up from germline, CDR1 is MNHEY and CDR2 is SMNVEV (reference sequence). This CDR3 has 18 amino acids. This chain's CDR3 is CASAPGLTNEGWTWEQYF. CDR3 DNA: TGTGCCAGCGCGCCGGGACTCACAAATGAGGGGTGGACTTGGGAGCAGTACTTC.

V usage is TRBV7-8 and J usage is TRBJ2-3, with TRBD1 as a possible D gene (6 bases). This CDR3 is 13 amino acids long. The germline CDR1 and CDR2 sequences are SGHVS and FQNEAQ. V was trimmed by 1 base and J by 12 bases, leaving 14 bases between them. CDR3 coding DNA: TGTGCCAGCAGCTTAGAACTCCAGGGGAGCCAGTATTTT. Translated, it gives CASSLELQGSQYF.